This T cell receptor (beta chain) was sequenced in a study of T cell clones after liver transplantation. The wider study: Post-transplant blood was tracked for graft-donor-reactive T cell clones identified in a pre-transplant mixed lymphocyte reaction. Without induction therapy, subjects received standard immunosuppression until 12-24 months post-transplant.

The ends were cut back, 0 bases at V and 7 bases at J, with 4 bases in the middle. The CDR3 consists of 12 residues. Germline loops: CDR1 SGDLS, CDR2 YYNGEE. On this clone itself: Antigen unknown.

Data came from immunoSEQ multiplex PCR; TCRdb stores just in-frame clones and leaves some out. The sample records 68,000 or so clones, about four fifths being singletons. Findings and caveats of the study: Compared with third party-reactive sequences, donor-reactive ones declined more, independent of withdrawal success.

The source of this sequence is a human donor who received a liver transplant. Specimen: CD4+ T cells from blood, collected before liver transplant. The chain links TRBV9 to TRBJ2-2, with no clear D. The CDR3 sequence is CASSVGVGELFF. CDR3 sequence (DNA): TGTGCCAGCAGCGTAGGGGTCGGGGAGCTGTTTTTT.